The rows below give T cell receptor beta chains drawn from one sample of a study of human T cells and chemical hapten exposure. From the RACE reads, TCRdb called clonotypes with MiXCR, one entry per CDR3 protein. The sample consists of tens of thousands of distinct CDR3 sequences, 8% to 10% of them appearing once. This specimen consisted of whole blood, obtained in connection with sensitization to the hapten diphenylcyclopropenone (DPC). Every receptor here comes from a woman aged 35 to 49 with alopecia areata. Some clones in this sample may be carry-over from other donors' samples. The CDR3 runs from the conserved cysteine through the conserved F or W. Fields, in order: D gene, clone size, CDR3 length, V gene, J gene, CDR3 protein, CDR3 DNA. A D gene is named only where the DNA matches it firmly. Clone size is not always given. Where it is, it says once, few, many or a class for expanded clones.

D: TRBD2
size: -
length: 16
V: TRBV6-6
J: TRBJ2-3
CDR3: CASSYVSGGPTDTQYF
DNA: TGTGCCAGCAGTTACGTCAGCGGGGGGCCAACAGATACGCAGTATTTT

D: -
size: -
length: 14
V: TRBV7-2
J: TRBJ1-2
CDR3: CASSSPLTNYGYTF
DNA: TGTGCCAGCAGCTCCCCGTTAACTAACTATGGCTACACCTTC

D: -
size: many
length: 17
V: TRBV5-1
J: TRBJ1-2
CDR3: CASRIRPGQLGDYGYTF
DNA: TGCGCCAGCAGGATACGACCCGGACAGCTAGGCGACTATGGCTACACCTTC

D: -
size: many
length: 11
V: TRBV2
J: TRBJ1-6
CDR3: CASSVNSPLHF
DNA: TGTGCCAGCAGCGTTAATTCACCCCTCCACTTT

D: TRBD1
size: few
length: 14
V: TRBV2
J: TRBJ1-5
CDR3: CASSWTGRNQPQHF
DNA: TGTGCCAGCAGTTGGACAGGGAGGAATCAGCCCCAGCATTTT

D: TRBD2
size: few
length: 15
V: TRBV7-2
J: TRBJ2-7
CDR3: CASSPRAGGFYEQYF
DNA: TGTGCCAGCAGCCCGCGGGCGGGGGGATTCTACGAGCAGTACTTC

D: -
size: -
length: 14
V: TRBV12-3/TRBV12-4
J: TRBJ2-1
CDR3: CASSFHRDVPEQFF
DNA: TGTGCCAGCAGTTTCCACCGGGACGTTCCTGAGCAGTTCTTC

D: -
size: -
length: 16
V: TRBV6-5
J: TRBJ2-6
CDR3: CASSRGSLSGANVLTF
DNA: TGTGCCAGCAGCCGAGGGTCCCTCTCTGGGGCCAACGTCCTGACTTTC

D: -
size: -
length: 13
V: TRBV7-9
J: TRBJ1-1
CDR3: CASRGIRDTEAFF
DNA: TGTGCCAGCAGGGGGATCAGGGACACTGAAGCTTTCTTT

D: -
size: -
length: 16
V: TRBV27
J: TRBJ1-3
CDR3: CASSLSGRNRGNIIYF
DNA: TGTGCCAGCAGTTTATCAGGCCGAAATAGGGGAAACATCATATATTTT

D: TRBD1
size: many
length: 12
V: TRBV28
J: TRBJ2-1
CDR3: CASSYRGNEQFF
DNA: TGTGCCAGCAGTTACAGGGGGAATGAGCAGTTCTTC

D: -
size: -
length: 17
V: TRBV4-3
J: TRBJ2-1
CDR3: CASLRFWLTSRYNEQFF
DNA: TGCGCCAGCCTTCGCTTCTGGCTCACCTCAAGATACAATGAGCAGTTCTTC

D: -
size: -
length: 15
V: TRBV6-1
J: TRBJ1-1
CDR3: CASSEGGGWETEVFF
DNA: TGTGCCAGCAGTGAAGGGGGGGGATGGGAGACTGAAGTTTTCTTT

D: -
size: -
length: 17
V: TRBV4-3
J: TRBJ2-3
CDR3: CASSLHQGTPSADTQYF
DNA: TGCGCCAGCAGCCTCCACCAGGGAACGCCTAGCGCAGATACGCAGTATTTT

D: -
size: few
length: 14
V: TRBV7-9
J: TRBJ1-2
CDR3: CASSLPENNYGYTF
DNA: TGTGCCAGCAGCTTACCCGAAAATAACTATGGCTACACCTTC

D: -
size: -
length: 16
V: TRBV14
J: TRBJ2-2
CDR3: CASSHTARAVTGELFF
DNA: TGTGCCAGCAGCCATACGGCCAGGGCTGTGACCGGGGAGCTGTTTTTT

D: -
size: many
length: 17
V: TRBV3-2
J: TRBJ2-1
CDR3: CASSQGARGYSYNEQFF
DNA: TGTGCCAGCAGCCAAGGCGCGCGGGGGTACTCCTACAATGAGCAGTTCTTC

D: -
size: many
length: 13
V: TRBV18
J: TRBJ2-5
CDR3: CASSPGRDETQYF
DNA: TGTGCCAGCTCACCAGGAAGGGACGAGACCCAGTACTTC

D: TRBD2
size: many
length: 15
V: TRBV20-1
J: TRBJ2-5
CDR3: CSAFPGTSGLETQYF
DNA: TGCAGTGCTTTCCCCGGGACTAGCGGGTTGGAGACCCAGTACTTC

D: -
size: many
length: 20
V: TRBV20-1
J: TRBJ1-6
CDR3: CSARDPRHPGGFSTDSPLHF
DNA: TGCAGTGCTAGAGATCCCAGGCACCCTGGGGGGTTTTCGACGGATTCACCCCTCCACTTT

D: -
size: many
length: 16
V: TRBV30
J: TRBJ1-2
CDR3: CAWLPASPGTKDGYTF
DNA: TGTGCCTGGCTCCCCGCTTCCCCCGGGACCAAGGATGGCTACACCTTC

D: -
size: many
length: 14
V: TRBV28
J: TRBJ1-5
CDR3: CASSLAGPQQPQHF
DNA: TGTGCCAGCAGTTTAGCAGGGCCTCAACAGCCCCAGCATTTT

D: -
size: few
length: 19
V: TRBV21-1
J: TRBJ2-3
CDR3: CASSKEELAGPTSTDTQYF
DNA: TGTGCCAGCAGCAAAGAAGAACTAGCGGGGCCGACTAGCACAGATACGCAGTATTTT

D: TRBD2
size: few
length: 14
V: TRBV12-3/TRBV12-4
J: TRBJ2-7
CDR3: CASSPQGGTNEQYF
DNA: TGTGCCAGCAGTCCCCAGGGAGGGACCAACGAGCAGTACTTC

D: TRBD2
size: many
length: 17
V: TRBV7-8
J: TRBJ2-2
CDR3: CASSLRLAGGNTGELFF
DNA: TGTGCCAGCAGCTTGAGACTAGCGGGGGGTAACACCGGGGAGCTGTTTTTT

D: -
size: -
length: 13
V: TRBV10-3
J: TRBJ2-7
CDR3: CAISGTDGGEQYF
DNA: TGTGCCATCAGCGGGACCGACGGGGGCGAGCAGTACTTC

D: TRBD1
size: many
length: 13
V: TRBV18
J: TRBJ1-2
CDR3: CASSSDREYGYTF
DNA: TGTGCCAGCTCATCGGACAGGGAGTATGGCTACACCTTC

D: -
size: many
length: 12
V: TRBV6-1
J: TRBJ2-4
CDR3: CATSGGVDIQYF
DNA: TGTGCCACCTCTGGGGGCGTCGACATTCAGTACTTC

D: TRBD1
size: few
length: 15
V: TRBV6-1
J: TRBJ2-2
CDR3: CASRGQGRSTGELFF
DNA: TGTGCCAGCAGAGGACAGGGGCGGAGCACCGGGGAGCTGTTTTTT

D: TRBD1
size: -
length: 15
V: TRBV5-4
J: TRBJ2-2
CDR3: CASSLDRAPTGELFF
DNA: TGTGCCAGCAGCTTAGACAGGGCCCCAACCGGGGAGCTGTTTTTT

D: TRBD1
size: few
length: 15
V: TRBV4-2
J: TRBJ2-7
CDR3: CASSQDLMGPGQLYF
DNA: TGTGCCAGCAGCCAAGATCTTATGGGGCCGGGACAGTTGTACTTC

D: TRBD1
size: few
length: 13
V: TRBV30
J: TRBJ1-5
CDR3: CAWRGQGNQPQHF
DNA: TGTGCCTGGAGGGGACAGGGAAATCAGCCCCAGCATTTT

D: TRBD2
size: many
length: 15
V: TRBV29-1
J: TRBJ2-1
CDR3: CSLRFTSGGTNEQFF
DNA: TGCAGTCTACGTTTCACTAGCGGGGGGACCAATGAGCAGTTCTTC

D: -
size: -
length: 14
V: TRBV5-1
J: TRBJ1-6
CDR3: CASSLDWGESPLHF
DNA: TGCGCCAGCAGCCTCGACTGGGGGGAGTCACCCCTCCACTTT

D: TRBD1
size: many
length: 15
V: TRBV10-3
J: TRBJ1-1
CDR3: CAISDNGQGNTEAFF
DNA: TGTGCCATCAGTGATAACGGACAGGGGAACACTGAAGCTTTCTTT

D: -
size: many
length: 16
V: TRBV11-1
J: TRBJ2-3
CDR3: CASSPGTSASTDTQYF
DNA: TGTGCCAGCAGCCCAGGGACATCTGCTAGCACAGATACGCAGTATTTT

D: TRBD2
size: many
length: 16
V: TRBV6-1
J: TRBJ2-5
CDR3: CASTYEASGASETQYF
DNA: TGTGCCAGCACGTATGAAGCTAGCGGGGCCAGCGAGACCCAGTACTTC

D: -
size: many
length: 14
V: TRBV5-1
J: TRBJ1-5
CDR3: CASSPLEGSQPQHF
DNA: TGCGCCAGCAGCCCCCTGGAGGGGAGTCAGCCCCAGCATTTT

D: TRBD2
size: many
length: 17
V: TRBV7-2
J: TRBJ2-3
CDR3: CASSLAPAGGATDTQYF
DNA: TGTGCCAGCAGCTTAGCCCCAGCGGGGGGGGCTACAGATACGCAGTATTTT

D: TRBD1
size: few
length: 14
V: TRBV6-6
J: TRBJ2-7
CDR3: CASSYSGQGNEQYF
DNA: TGTGCCAGCAGTTACTCGGGACAGGGCAACGAGCAGTACTTC

D: -
size: -
length: 13
V: TRBV20-1
J: TRBJ1-2
CDR3: CSASKASGVGYTF
DNA: TGCAGTGCTAGCAAGGCCAGTGGGGTCGGCTACACCTTC

D: -
size: many
length: 15
V: TRBV2
J: TRBJ2-7
CDR3: CASSKDTSTAYEQYF
DNA: TGTGCCAGCAGCAAAGACACCTCTACCGCCTACGAGCAGTACTTC

D: TRBD2
size: -
length: 16
V: TRBV7-8
J: TRBJ2-7
CDR3: CASSLAGTSGGREQYF
DNA: TGTGCCAGCAGCTTAGCCGGGACTAGCGGGGGTCGGGAGCAGTACTTC

D: -
size: -
length: 13
V: TRBV2
J: TRBJ2-4
CDR3: CASSLQAKNIQYF
DNA: TGTGCCAGCAGTTTACAAGCCAAAAACATTCAGTACTTC

D: TRBD2
size: many
length: 15
V: TRBV12-3/TRBV12-4
J: TRBJ2-7
CDR3: CASSPPGLANYEQYF
DNA: TGTGCCAGCAGTCCGCCGGGACTAGCGAACTACGAGCAGTACTTC

D: TRBD1
size: many
length: 15
V: TRBV9
J: TRBJ1-6
CDR3: CASSAGQGKNSPLHF
DNA: TGTGCCAGCAGCGCGGGACAGGGGAAAAATTCACCCCTCCACTTT

D: TRBD1
size: many
length: 15
V: TRBV2
J: TRBJ1-5
CDR3: CASIGDSTYNQPQHF
DNA: TGTGCCAGCATTGGGGACAGCACGTACAATCAGCCCCAGCATTTT

D: -
size: -
length: 15
V: TRBV6-2/TRBV6-3
J: TRBJ1-2
CDR3: CASNGPPQGAYGYTF
DNA: TGTGCCAGCAACGGACCACCCCAAGGAGCCTATGGCTACACCTTC

D: -
size: -
length: 13
V: TRBV7-9
J: TRBJ2-3
CDR3: CASRHPAADTQYF
DNA: TGTGCCAGCAGGCACCCGGCTGCAGATACGCAGTATTTT

D: -
size: many
length: 14
V: TRBV6-5
J: TRBJ1-1
CDR3: CASSYSGGWAEAFF
DNA: TGTGCCAGCAGTTACTCGGGGGGCTGGGCTGAAGCTTTCTTT

D: -
size: -
length: 15
V: TRBV6-2/TRBV6-3
J: TRBJ1-5
CDR3: CASTRTAYSNQPQHF
DNA: TGTGCCAGCACCAGGACAGCGTATAGCAATCAGCCCCAGCATTTT

D: -
size: few
length: 14
V: TRBV3-1
J: TRBJ1-5
CDR3: CASSHTGSNQPQHF
DNA: TGTGCCAGCAGCCATACGGGGAGCAATCAGCCCCAGCATTTT

D: TRBD1
size: many
length: 14
V: TRBV29-1
J: TRBJ2-7
CDR3: CSVARDRVAYEQYF
DNA: TGCAGCGTTGCCCGGGACAGGGTCGCCTACGAGCAGTACTTC

D: -
size: many
length: 14
V: TRBV9
J: TRBJ2-7
CDR3: CASSPGHYSYEQYF
DNA: TGTGCCAGCAGCCCGGGACACTACTCCTACGAGCAGTACTTC

D: TRBD1
size: many
length: 18
V: TRBV7-9
J: TRBJ2-6
CDR3: CASSLEGQRYSGANVLTF
DNA: TGTGCCAGCAGCTTAGAGGGACAGAGATACTCTGGGGCCAACGTCCTGACTTTC

D: -
size: -
length: 15
V: TRBV3-1
J: TRBJ2-1
CDR3: CASSQALNLAGEQFF
DNA: TGTGCCAGCAGCCAAGCTTTAAACCTAGCCGGAGAGCAGTTCTTC

D: -
size: -
length: 13
V: TRBV14
J: TRBJ2-3
CDR3: CASSHLASDTQYF
DNA: TGTGCCAGCAGCCATCTCGCATCAGATACGCAGTATTTT

D: -
size: many
length: 15
V: TRBV4-1
J: TRBJ2-1
CDR3: CASSQDSSGWVEQFF
DNA: TGCGCCAGCAGCCAAGATTCTTCAGGGTGGGTTGAGCAGTTCTTC

D: TRBD1
size: many
length: 15
V: TRBV20-1
J: TRBJ2-3
CDR3: CSAQTQGRGTDTQYF
DNA: TGCAGTGCTCAAACCCAGGGCAGGGGGACAGATACGCAGTATTTT

D: -
size: -
length: 14
V: TRBV7-8
J: TRBJ2-7
CDR3: CASSPKAGTYEQYF
DNA: TGTGCCAGCAGCCCCAAAGCAGGCACCTACGAGCAGTACTTC